Listed below are T cell receptor beta chains from one sample, sequenced in a study of response to subunit inactivated influenza vaccine. TCRdb analysed the RT-PCR reads with MiXCR anew, one entry per CDR3 protein. The table lists 650,000 to 850,000 distinct CDR3 sequences, about 15% of them singletons. The material sequenced was PBMCs from blood, taken less than 15 days before vaccination. These receptors originate from a man aged 45-60 years who received an inactivated influenza vaccine. CDR3s include the opening cysteine and the closing phenylalanine or tryptophan. Each record gives: D gene, J gene, clone size, V gene, CDR3 protein, CDR3 DNA. D genes are given only for firm matches. Size is omitted from some rows. Given values are once, few, many or a class for expanded clones.

d_gene: TRBD1; j_gene: TRBJ1-5; abundance: few; v_gene: TRBV5-6; CDR3aa: CASSLIRDRGSLRQPQHF; CDR3nt: TGTGCCAGCAGCCTAATTCGGGACAGGGGGTCATTAAGACAGCCCCAGCATTTT
d_gene: TRBD1; j_gene: TRBJ1-1; abundance: -; v_gene: TRBV2; CDR3aa: CASGQGITEAFF; CDR3nt: TGTGCCAGCGGACAGGGTATCACTGAAGCTTTCTTT
d_gene: TRBD2; j_gene: TRBJ2-2; abundance: -; v_gene: TRBV3-1; CDR3aa: CATSRVGTSGNTGELFF; CDR3nt: TGTGCCACCAGCCGAGTGGGGACTAGCGGTAACACCGGGGAGCTGTTTTTT
d_gene: TRBD2; j_gene: TRBJ2-5; abundance: few; v_gene: TRBV6-2/TRBV6-3; CDR3aa: CASSSRYTSGQTQYF; CDR3nt: TGTGCCAGCAGTAGCCGATATACTAGCGGGCAGACCCAGTACTTC
d_gene: -; j_gene: TRBJ2-5; abundance: -; v_gene: TRBV18; CDR3aa: CASSPPAGLSAQYF; CDR3nt: TGTGCCAGCTCACCACCGGCCGGACTCTCGGCCCAGTACTTC
d_gene: -; j_gene: TRBJ2-1; abundance: -; v_gene: TRBV5-4; CDR3aa: CASSLELFSRTYNEQFF; CDR3nt: TGTGCCAGCAGCTTGGAGCTCTTCAGCCGAACCTACAATGAGCAGTTCTTC
d_gene: -; j_gene: TRBJ2-1; abundance: -; v_gene: TRBV6-1; CDR3aa: CASSLTGAGQYNEQFF; CDR3nt: TGTGCCAGCAGCCTCACTGGAGCGGGACAGTACAATGAGCAGTTCTTC
d_gene: -; j_gene: TRBJ2-4; abundance: few; v_gene: TRBV7-6; CDR3aa: CASSFPLGGRAKNIQYF; CDR3nt: TGTGCCAGCAGCTTCCCCTTAGGGGGGAGAGCCAAAAACATTCAGTACTTC
d_gene: -; j_gene: TRBJ1-3; abundance: few; v_gene: TRBV7-2; CDR3aa: CASSLGAVPDTIYF; CDR3nt: TGTGCCAGCAGCTTAGGGGCCGTCCCAGACACCATATATTTT
d_gene: TRBD2; j_gene: TRBJ2-7; abundance: few; v_gene: TRBV7-9; CDR3aa: CASSLGLAEGEQYF; CDR3nt: TGTGCCAGCAGCTTAGGACTAGCCGAGGGTGAGCAGTACTTC
d_gene: TRBD1; j_gene: TRBJ1-1; abundance: few; v_gene: TRBV12-3/TRBV12-4; CDR3aa: CASTPFFETGDTEAFF; CDR3nt: TGTGCCAGCACCCCGTTTTTTGAGACAGGGGACACTGAAGCTTTCTTT
d_gene: -; j_gene: TRBJ1-2; abundance: -; v_gene: TRBV5-1; CDR3aa: CASSLEATTYGYTF; CDR3nt: TGCGCCAGCAGCTTGGAAGCCACCACCTATGGCTACACCTTC
d_gene: -; j_gene: TRBJ2-1; abundance: few; v_gene: TRBV19; CDR3aa: CAAGMGASYNEQFF; CDR3nt: TGTGCAGCGGGGATGGGGGCCTCCTACAATGAGCAGTTCTTC